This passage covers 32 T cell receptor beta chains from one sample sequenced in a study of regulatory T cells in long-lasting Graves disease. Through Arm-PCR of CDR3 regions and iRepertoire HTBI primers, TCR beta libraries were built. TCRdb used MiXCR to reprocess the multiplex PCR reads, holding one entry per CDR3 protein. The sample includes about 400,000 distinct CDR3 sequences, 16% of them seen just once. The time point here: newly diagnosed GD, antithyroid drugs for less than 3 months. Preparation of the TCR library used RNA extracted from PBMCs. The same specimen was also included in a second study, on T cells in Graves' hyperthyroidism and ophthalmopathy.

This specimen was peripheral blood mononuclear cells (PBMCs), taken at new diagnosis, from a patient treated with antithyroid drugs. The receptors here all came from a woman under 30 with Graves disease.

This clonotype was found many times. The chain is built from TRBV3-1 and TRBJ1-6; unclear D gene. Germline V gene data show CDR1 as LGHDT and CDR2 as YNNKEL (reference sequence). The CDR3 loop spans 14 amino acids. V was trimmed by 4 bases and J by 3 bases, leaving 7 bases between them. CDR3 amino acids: CASSRRHYNSPLHF. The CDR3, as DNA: TGTGCCAGCAGCCGTCGACACTATAATTCACCCCTCCACTTT.

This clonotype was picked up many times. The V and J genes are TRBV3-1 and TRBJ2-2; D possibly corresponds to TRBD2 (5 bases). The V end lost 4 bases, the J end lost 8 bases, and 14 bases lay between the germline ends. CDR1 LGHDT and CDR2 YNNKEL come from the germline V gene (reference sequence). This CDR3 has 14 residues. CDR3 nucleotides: TGTGCCAGCAGCCCGACCCACGGGATAGGGGAGCTGTTTTTT. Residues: CASSPTHGIGELFF.

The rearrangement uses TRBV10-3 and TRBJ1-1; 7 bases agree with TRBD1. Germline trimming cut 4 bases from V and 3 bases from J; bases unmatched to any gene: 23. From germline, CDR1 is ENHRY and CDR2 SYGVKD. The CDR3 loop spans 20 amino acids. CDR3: CAISGGADQTRGRSHTEAFF. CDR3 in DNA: TGTGCCATCAGTGGAGGAGCCGATCAGACGAGGGGGCGAAGTCACACTGAAGCTTTCTTT.

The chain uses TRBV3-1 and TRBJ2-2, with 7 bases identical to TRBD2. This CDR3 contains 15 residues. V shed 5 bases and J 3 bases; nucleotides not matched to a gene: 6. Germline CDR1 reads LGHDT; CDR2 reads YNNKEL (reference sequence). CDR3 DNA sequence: TGTGCCAGCAGCGCACCGGGACTACACACCGGGGAGCTGTTTTTT. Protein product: CASSAPGLHTGELFF.

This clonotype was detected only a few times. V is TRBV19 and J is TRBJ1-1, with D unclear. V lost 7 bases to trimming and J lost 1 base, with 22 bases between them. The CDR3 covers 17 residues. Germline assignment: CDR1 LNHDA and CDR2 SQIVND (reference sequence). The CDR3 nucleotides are TGTGCCAGTACCTCCCGCCCGGGTCCCCCGGCGAACACTGAAGCTTTCTTT. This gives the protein CASTSRPGPPANTEAFF.

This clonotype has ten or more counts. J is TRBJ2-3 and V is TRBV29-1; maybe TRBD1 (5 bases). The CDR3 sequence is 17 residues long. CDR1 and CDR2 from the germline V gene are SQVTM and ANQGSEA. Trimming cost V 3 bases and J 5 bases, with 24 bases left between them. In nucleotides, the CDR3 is TGCAGCGTTGATCTTCAGGGAAGAGCTAAGAGTGGAGATACGCAGTATTTT. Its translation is CSVDLQGRAKSGDTQYF.

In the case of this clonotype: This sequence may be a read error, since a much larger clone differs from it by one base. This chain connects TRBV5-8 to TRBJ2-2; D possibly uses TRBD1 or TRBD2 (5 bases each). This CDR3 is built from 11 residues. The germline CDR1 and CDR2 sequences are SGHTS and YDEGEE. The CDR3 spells CASRYTREPFF. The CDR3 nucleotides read TGCGCCAGCAGATATACCAGGGAGCCGTTTTTT. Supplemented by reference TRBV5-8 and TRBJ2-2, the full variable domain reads EAGVTQSPTHLIKTRGQQATLRCSPISGHTSVYWYQQALGLGLQFLLWYDEGEERNRGNFPPRFSGRQFPNYSSELNVNALELEDSALYLCASRYTREPFFGEGSRLTVL.

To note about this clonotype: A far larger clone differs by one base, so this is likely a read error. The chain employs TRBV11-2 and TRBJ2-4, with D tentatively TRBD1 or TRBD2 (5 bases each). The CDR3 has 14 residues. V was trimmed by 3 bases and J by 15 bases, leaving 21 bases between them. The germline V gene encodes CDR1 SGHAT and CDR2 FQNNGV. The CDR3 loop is CASSFRPSGDERYF. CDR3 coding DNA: TGTGCCAGCAGCTTCCGTCCTTCTGGGGACGAGCGGTACTTC.

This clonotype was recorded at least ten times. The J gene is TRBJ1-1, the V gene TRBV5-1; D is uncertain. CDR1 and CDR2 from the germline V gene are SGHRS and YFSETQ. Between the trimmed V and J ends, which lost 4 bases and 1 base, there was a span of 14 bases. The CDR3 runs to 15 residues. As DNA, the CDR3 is TGCGCCAGCAGCGGCCCATCGGTGAAGAACACTGAAGCTTTCTTT. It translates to CASSGPSVKNTEAFF.

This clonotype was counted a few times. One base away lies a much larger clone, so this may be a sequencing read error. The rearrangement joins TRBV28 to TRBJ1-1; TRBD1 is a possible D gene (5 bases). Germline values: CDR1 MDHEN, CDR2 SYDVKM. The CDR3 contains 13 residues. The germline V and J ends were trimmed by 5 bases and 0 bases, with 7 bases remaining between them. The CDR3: CASSPGMNTEAFF. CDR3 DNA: TGTGCCAGCAGTCCAGGGATGAACACTGAAGCTTTCTTT.

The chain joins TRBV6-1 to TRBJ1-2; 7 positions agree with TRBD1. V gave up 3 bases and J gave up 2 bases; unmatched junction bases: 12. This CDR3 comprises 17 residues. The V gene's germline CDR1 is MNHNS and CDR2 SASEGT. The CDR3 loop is CASSDDSGTAQNYGYTF. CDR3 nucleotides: TGTGCCAGCAGTGACGACTCCGGGACAGCTCAAAACTATGGCTACACCTTC.

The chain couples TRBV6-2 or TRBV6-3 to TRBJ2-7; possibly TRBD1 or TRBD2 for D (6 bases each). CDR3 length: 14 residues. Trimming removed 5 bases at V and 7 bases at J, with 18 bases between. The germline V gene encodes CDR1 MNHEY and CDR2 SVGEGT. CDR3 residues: CASSDDPLGGEQYF. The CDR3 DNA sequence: TGTGCCAGCAGTGACGACCCCTTAGGGGGGGAGCAGTACTTC.

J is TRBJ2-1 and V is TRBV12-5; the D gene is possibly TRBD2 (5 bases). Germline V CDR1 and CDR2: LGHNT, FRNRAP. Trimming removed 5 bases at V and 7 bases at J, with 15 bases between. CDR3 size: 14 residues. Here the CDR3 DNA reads TGTGCTAGTGGTATAAGCGGAGCAAGGAATGAGCAGTTCTTC. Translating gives CASGISGARNEQFF.

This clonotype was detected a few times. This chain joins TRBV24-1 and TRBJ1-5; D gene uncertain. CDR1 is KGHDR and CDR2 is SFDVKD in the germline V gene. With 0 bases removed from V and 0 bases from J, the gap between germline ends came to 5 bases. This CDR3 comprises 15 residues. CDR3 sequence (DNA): TGTGCCACCAGTGATTTGCAGGATAGCAATCAGCCCCAGCATTTT. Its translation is CATSDLQDSNQPQHF.

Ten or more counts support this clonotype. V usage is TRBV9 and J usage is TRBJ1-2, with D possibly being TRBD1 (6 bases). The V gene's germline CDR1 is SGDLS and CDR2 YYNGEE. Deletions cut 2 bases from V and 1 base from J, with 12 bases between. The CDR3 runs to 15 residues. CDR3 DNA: TGTGCCAGCAGCGTCACGGACAGCGATAACTATGGCTACACCTTC. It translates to CASSVTDSDNYGYTF.

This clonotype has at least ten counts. CDR3 amino acids: CSARDILAGHETQYF. The CDR3 coding sequence is TGCAGTGCTAGAGATATCCTAGCGGGACACGAGACCCAGTACTTC. The gene calls are TRBV20-1 and TRBJ2-5, with 9 positions matching TRBD2. Germline lookup yields CDR1 DFQATT and CDR2 SNEGSKA (reference sequence). The V gene end was trimmed by 0 bases and the J gene end by 5 bases; junction bases not matched to a gene: 7. The CDR3 runs 15 residues.

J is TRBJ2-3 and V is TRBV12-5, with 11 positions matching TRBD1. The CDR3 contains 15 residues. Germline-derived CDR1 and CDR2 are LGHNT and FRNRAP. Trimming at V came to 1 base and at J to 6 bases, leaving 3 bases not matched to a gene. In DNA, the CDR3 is TGTGCTAGTGGTTTGGGGACAGGGGGCAGCGATACGCAGTATTTT. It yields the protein CASGLGTGGSDTQYF.

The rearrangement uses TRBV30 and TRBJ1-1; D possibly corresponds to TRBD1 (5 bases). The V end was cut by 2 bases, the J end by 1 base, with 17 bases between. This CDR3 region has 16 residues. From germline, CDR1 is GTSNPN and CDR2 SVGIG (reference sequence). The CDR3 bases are TGTGCCTGGAGTAAATGGGGCACTCCGGAGAACACTGAAGCTTTCTTT. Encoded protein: CAWSKWGTPENTEAFF.

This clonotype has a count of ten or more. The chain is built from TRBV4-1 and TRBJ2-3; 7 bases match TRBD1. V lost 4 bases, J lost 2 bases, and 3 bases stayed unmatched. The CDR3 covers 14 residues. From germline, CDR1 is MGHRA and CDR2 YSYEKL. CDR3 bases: TGCGCCAGCAGCCGGGACAGATACACAGATACGCAGTATTTT. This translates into CASSRDRYTDTQYF.

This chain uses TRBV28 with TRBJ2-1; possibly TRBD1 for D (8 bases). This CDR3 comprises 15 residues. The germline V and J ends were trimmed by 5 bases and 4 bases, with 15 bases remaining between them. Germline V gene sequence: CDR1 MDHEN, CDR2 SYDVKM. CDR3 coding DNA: TGTGCCAGCAGTCACCACAGGGGGGGGTACAATGAGCAGTTCTTC. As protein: CASSHHRGGYNEQFF.

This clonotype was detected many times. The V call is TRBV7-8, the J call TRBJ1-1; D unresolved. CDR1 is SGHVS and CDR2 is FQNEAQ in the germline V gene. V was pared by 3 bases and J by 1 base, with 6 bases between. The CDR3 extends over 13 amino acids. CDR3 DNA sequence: TGTGCCAGCAGCTTGTTAGCGAACACTGAAGCTTTCTTT. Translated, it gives CASSLLANTEAFF. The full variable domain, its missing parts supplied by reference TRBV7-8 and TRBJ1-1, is GAGVSQSPRYKVAKRGQDVALRCDPISGHVSLFWYQQALGQGPEFLTYFQNEAQLDKSGLPSDRFFAERPEGSVSTLKIQRTQQEDSAVYLCASSLLANTEAFFGQGTRLTVV.

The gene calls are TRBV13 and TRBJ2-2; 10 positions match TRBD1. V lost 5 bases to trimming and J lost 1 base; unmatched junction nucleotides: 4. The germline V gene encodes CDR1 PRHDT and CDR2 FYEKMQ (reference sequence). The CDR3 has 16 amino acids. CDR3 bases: TGTGCCAGCAGCCCCCGGACAGGGGGGAACACCGGGGAGCTGTTTTTT. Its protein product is CASSPRTGGNTGELFF.

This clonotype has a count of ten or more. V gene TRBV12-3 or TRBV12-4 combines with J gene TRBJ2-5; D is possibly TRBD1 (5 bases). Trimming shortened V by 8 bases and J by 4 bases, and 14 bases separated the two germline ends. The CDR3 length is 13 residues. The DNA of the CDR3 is TGTGCCAGCGGTGCAGGGTCGGCAGAGACCCAGTACTTC. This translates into CASGAGSAETQYF.

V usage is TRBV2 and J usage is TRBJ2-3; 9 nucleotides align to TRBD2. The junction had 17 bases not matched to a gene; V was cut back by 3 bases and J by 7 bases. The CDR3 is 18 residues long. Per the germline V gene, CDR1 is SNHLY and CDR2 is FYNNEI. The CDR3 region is CASSERASGATRRHTQYF. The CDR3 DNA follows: TGTGCCAGCAGTGAGAGGGCTAGCGGGGCCACCCGCAGGCATACGCAGTATTTT.

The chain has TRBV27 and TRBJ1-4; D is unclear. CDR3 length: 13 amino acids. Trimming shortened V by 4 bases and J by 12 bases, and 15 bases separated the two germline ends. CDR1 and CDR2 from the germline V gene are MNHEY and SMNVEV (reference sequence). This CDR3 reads CASSYAPGWELFF. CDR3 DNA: TGTGCCAGCAGTTACGCGCCGGGTTGGGAACTGTTTTTT.

CDR3 sequence reads: CAIRDPPGLAGAGDTQYF. CDR3 coding DNA: TGTGCCATCAGGGACCCCCCGGGACTAGCGGGAGCAGGAGATACGCAGTATTTT. The chain joins TRBV10-3 to TRBJ2-3; 14 nucleotides line up with TRBD2. CDR3 length: 18 amino acids. Germline CDR1 ENHRY, CDR2 SYGVKD. V was pared by 6 bases and J by 5 bases, with 13 bases of the junction left unmatched.

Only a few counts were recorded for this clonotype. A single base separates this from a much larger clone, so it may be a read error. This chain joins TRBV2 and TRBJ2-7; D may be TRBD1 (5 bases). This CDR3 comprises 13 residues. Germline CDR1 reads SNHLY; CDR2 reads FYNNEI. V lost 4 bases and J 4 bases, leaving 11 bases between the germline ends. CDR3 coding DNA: TGTGCCAGCAGTGCAGCGACAGTATACGAGCAGTACTTC. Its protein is CASSAATVYEQYF.

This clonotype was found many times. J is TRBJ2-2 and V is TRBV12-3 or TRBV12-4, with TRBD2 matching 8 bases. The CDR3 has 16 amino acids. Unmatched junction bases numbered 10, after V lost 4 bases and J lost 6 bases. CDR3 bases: TGTGCCAGCAGTTCTGGCGGGGGGCAGGGTCCCGGGGAGCTGTTTTTT. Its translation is CASSSGGGQGPGELFF.

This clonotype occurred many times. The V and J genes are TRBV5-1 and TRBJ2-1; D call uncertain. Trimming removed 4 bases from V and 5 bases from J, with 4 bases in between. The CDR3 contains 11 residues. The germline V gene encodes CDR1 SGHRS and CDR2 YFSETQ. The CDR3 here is CASSRNNEQFF. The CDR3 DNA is TGCGCCAGCAGCCGAAACAATGAGCAGTTCTTC.

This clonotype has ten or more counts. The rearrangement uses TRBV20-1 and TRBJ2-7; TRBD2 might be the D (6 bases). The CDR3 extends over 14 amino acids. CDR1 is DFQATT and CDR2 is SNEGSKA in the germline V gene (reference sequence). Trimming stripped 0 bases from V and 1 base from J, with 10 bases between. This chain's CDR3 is CSARDLARSYEQYF. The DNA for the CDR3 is TGCAGTGCTAGAGACCTAGCGCGATCCTACGAGCAGTACTTC.

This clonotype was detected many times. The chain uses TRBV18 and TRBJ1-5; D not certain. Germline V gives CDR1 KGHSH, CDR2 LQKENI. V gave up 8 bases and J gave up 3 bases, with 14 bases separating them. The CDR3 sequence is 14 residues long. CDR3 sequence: CASSPGGSNQPQHF. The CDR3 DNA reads TGTGCCAGCAGCCCCGGCGGGTCCAATCAGCCCCAGCATTTT.

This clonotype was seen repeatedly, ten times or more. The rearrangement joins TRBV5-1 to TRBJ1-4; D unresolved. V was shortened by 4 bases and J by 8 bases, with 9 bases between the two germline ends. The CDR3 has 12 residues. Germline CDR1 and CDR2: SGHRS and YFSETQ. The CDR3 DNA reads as TGCGCCAGCAGCCGGGAAGGGGAAAAACTGTTTTTT. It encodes CASSREGEKLFF.